This T cell receptor beta chain comes out of a study of memory CD4+ T cells and cytomegalovirus serostatus (dated by TCRdb to the late 2010s). About the full investigation: The cohort comprised around 35 healthy Belgian adults, 9 CMV seropositive and 24 CMV seronegative. To replicate a published TCR-based CMV serostatus classifier, the researchers sequenced the CD4+ memory TCRbeta repertoires of a Belgian cohort whose cytomegalovirus serostatus was known.

Genomic DNA was extracted from sorted cells with the Quick-DNA Microprep Kit. Amplification of TCRbeta DNA was done with the immunoSEQ hsTCRbeta kit, following the protocol from the manufacturer. TCRbeta libraries were sequenced on an Illumina MiSeq instrument. In the original analysis: Once out-of-frame sequences had been removed, approximately 2,000,000 distinct TCRbeta sequences were left, which works out to an average of around 73,000 per individual. Each individual was scored according to the count of roughly 170 previously reported CMV-associated TCRbeta sequences and the total productive distinct TCRbeta count. A beta-binomial model was reimplemented in Python, and random forests from scikit-learn, run with default parameters, were trained on data from the US cohort. Classifier performance on the Belgian cohort was summarized as median AUC with percentile confidence intervals calculated over 10,000 bootstrap iterations. The clones in this table, taken by TCRdb from immuneACCESS, are in-frame only. Not every clone is retained; where verified, under half of the shortfall comes from an unresolved V gene, and the cause of the rest is unknown. V and J calls and clone size are given by that table; D and trimming were obtained from the DNA. This sample lists around 61,000 clones; 82% were detected once. Approximately 0.4% of the sample belongs to the ten largest clones.

V is pared back by 4 bases and J by 4 bases, with 8 bases lying between the germline termini. The CDR3 goes from the cysteine to the phenylalanine over 13 residues. Of all the DNA, just the CDR3 is kept, 39 bases in frame from base 1. From the germline V gene, CDR1 is SNHLY and CDR2 is FYNNEI. This clone was recorded a few times. Its antigen is unknown. Base qualities are not at hand, and no much larger clone is one base apart. Broader findings and caveats from the paper: Only CD4+CD45RO+ memory cells were sequenced, in contrast to the original study, which included naive and memory CD4+ and CD8+ populations. For predicting CMV serostatus, the median bootstrapped AUC was approximately 0.96 using the original framework and roughly 0.92 using a US-trained random forest. The results were interpreted as suggesting that the CMV-associated TCR signature is mostly present in the CD4+ memory repertoire. Of 164 previously reported CMV-associated TCRbeta sequences, about 68 appeared in the CD4+ memory repertoires, each in one to five individuals. On the Belgian cohort, the classifier based on the original framework reached a median bootstrapped AUC of approximately 0.95, with a 95% CI of 0.76-1.00.

A FACSAria II was used to sort memory CD4+ T cells, defined as single viable CD3+CD4+CD8-CD45RO+ cells. CMV serostatus was determined with a Roche Elecsys assay detecting serum IgG against CMV pp150, pp28, p38 and p52. Once the samples were thawed, total CD4+ T cells were enriched through positive selection using CD4 magnetic microbeads. Samples originated from another study that specifically interrogated the CD4+ T cell memory repertoire. Peripheral blood mononuclear cells were isolated and cryopreserved according to standard operating procedures, and serum was kept at -80 degrees C. Staining used CD3-PerCP (BW264/56), CD4-APC (RPA-T4), CD45RO-PE (UCHT1) and CD8-Pacific Orange (3B5) antibodies, with Sytox blue excluding non-viable cells.

This clonotype originated in an adult in good health and CMV-seronegative. The sequenced sample consisted of memory CD4+ T cells from blood. The receptor chain draws on TRBV2 and TRBJ1-3; the D gene is unclear. The sequence in DNA is TGTGCCAGCAGTGGGACCCCAGGAAACACCATATATTTT. This yields the protein CASSGTPGNTIYF.